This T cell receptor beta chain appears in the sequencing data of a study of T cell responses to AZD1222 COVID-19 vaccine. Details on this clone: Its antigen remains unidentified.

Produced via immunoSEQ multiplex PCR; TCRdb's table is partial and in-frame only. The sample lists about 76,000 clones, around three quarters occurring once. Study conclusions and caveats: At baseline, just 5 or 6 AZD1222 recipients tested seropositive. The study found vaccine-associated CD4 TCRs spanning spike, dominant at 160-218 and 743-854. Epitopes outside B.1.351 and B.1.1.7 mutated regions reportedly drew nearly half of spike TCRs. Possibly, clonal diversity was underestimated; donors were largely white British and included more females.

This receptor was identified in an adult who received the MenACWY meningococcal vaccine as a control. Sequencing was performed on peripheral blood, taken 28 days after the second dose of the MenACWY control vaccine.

Here the CDR3 reads CASRRPPSSARDTGELFF. The CDR3 nucleotides are TGTGCCAGCAGGAGGCCCCCAAGTAGCGCCCGGGACACCGGGGAGCTGTTTTTT. This chain joins TRBV2 and TRBJ2-2, with a possible D match to TRBD2 (5 bases). The V gene's germline CDR1 is SNHLY and CDR2 FYNNEI. CDR3 length: 18 residues. V was cut by 6 bases and J by 3 bases, with 23 bases left in between.